These 30 T cell receptor beta chains were sequenced from one sample in a study of cytomegalovirus exposure and HLA in healthy donors. Primers: 60 Vbeta forward and 13 Jbeta reverse. Profiling relied on immunoSEQ multiplex PCR, and the TCRdb table lists in-frame clones only, not all of them. The sample table sets out about 110,000 clones. The material sequenced was PBMCs. The source of these receptors is a man aged 30 to 45 in good health and CMV-seronegative.

V is TRBV12-5 and J is TRBJ2-5; tentatively, D is TRBD1 (5 bases). TRBJ2-7 explains the end of the DNA better; the J call may be wrong. CDR3 size: 17 residues. The germline V gene encodes CDR1 LGHNT and CDR2 FRNRAP. The DNA of the CDR3 is TGTGCTAGTGGTTTGGTACGTCAGGACATACCATCCTACGAGCAGTACTTC. Encoded protein: CASGLVRQDIPSYEQYF.

V gene TRBV10-3 combines with J gene TRBJ1-5; TRBD1 might be the D (6 bases). Trimming shortened V by 3 bases and J by 4 bases, and 7 bases separated the two germline ends. The CDR3 length is 13 residues. Looked up from germline, CDR1 is ENHRY and CDR2 is SYGVKD. The CDR3 reads CAISDRGNQPQHF. The CDR3 DNA reads TGTGCCATCAGTGACAGGGGTAATCAGCCCCAGCATTTT.

This rearrangement joins TRBV19 to TRBJ2-2; TRBD1 matches at 10 bases. CDR3 length equals 16 residues. V was clipped by 6 bases and J by 4 bases; unmatched bases: 8. Germline V CDR1 and CDR2: LNHDA, SQIVND (reference sequence). The CDR3 loop reads CASRYGTGDPTGELFF. In nucleotides, the CDR3 is TGTGCCAGTAGATACGGGACAGGGGACCCCACCGGGGAGCTGTTTTTT.

The DNA for the CDR3 is TGTGCCAGCAGCGCAACAGGGTCCGGGTTAGGGGAGACCCAGTACTTC. Residues: CASSATGSGLGETQYF. The rearrangement links TRBV7-6 to TRBJ2-5; D may be TRBD1 (6 bases). CDR3 length equals 16 residues. The germline V gene encodes CDR1 SGHVS and CDR2 FNYEAQ. V lost 5 bases, J lost 5 bases, and 21 bases lay in between.

The V call is TRBV6-1, the J call TRBJ1-6; 8 positions agree with TRBD1. The CDR3 runs 15 residues. V shed 4 bases and J 10 bases; nucleotides not matched to a gene: 9. Germline V CDR1 and CDR2: MNHNS, SASEGT. The DNA of the CDR3 is TGTGCCAGCAGTGCCAAACAGGGGGTGCGGTCACCCCTCCACTTT. It translates to CASSAKQGVRSPLHF.

The chain uses TRBV5-6 and TRBJ1-2; no firm D call. The V end was cut by 1 base, the J end by 3 bases, with 16 bases between. The CDR3 sequence is 16 residues long. Germline V gene data show CDR1 as SGHDT and CDR2 as YYEEEE. The CDR3 nucleotides are TGTGCCAGCAGCTTGTTTCTGTCAGGTGAAGACTATGGCTACACCTTC. It is translated as CASSLFLSGEDYGYTF.

The chain couples TRBV18 to TRBJ2-7; the match to TRBD2 covers 8 bases. CDR1 and CDR2 (germline): KGHSH, LQKENI. The CDR3 runs to 15 residues. With 2 bases clipped from V and 1 base from J, the junction kept 4 bases outside the gene matches. The CDR3 sequence is CASSPSLAASYEQYF. CDR3 nucleotide sequence: TGTGCCAGCTCACCATCACTAGCGGCATCCTACGAGCAGTACTTC. Full variable domain (remainder filled in from reference TRBV18 and TRBJ2-7): NAGVMQNPRHLVRRRGQEARLRCSPMKGHSHVYWYRQLPEEGLKFMVYLQKENIIDESGMPKERFSAEFPKEGPSILRIQQVVRGDSAAYFCASSPSLAASYEQYFGPGTRLTVT.

The V gene is TRBV4-1, the J gene TRBJ2-5; 9 bases fit TRBD2. The J call may be mistaken, given a closer DNA end match to TRBJ2-7. Germline values: CDR1 MGHRA, CDR2 YSYEKL. CDR3 length: 14 residues. The CDR3 nucleotides are TGCGCCAGCAGCCACCTAGCGGGGAGCTACGAGCAGTACTTC. It is translated as CASSHLAGSYEQYF.

The chain uses TRBV6-6 and TRBJ1-4; D might be TRBD1 (6 bases). V lost 5 bases and J lost 5, with 15 bases in between. Germline assignment: CDR1 MNHNY and CDR2 SVGAGI (reference sequence). CDR3 length: 15 amino acids. The DNA for the CDR3 is TGTGCCAGCAGTACGGGGCAGGGGATAAATGAAAAACTGTTTTTT. It codes for CASSTGQGINEKLFF.

DNA for the CDR3: TGTGCCAGCGGGGAGTTCAGGGGTGGGACTGAAGCTTTCTTT. Protein sequence: CASGEFRGGTEAFF. V and J are TRBV28 and TRBJ1-1, with D maybe TRBD1 (6 bases). The V end lost 8 bases, the J end lost 5 bases, and 18 bases lay between the germline ends. This CDR3 has 14 amino acids. The V gene's germline CDR1 is MDHEN and CDR2 SYDVKM.

This CDR3 reads CASSSSTRGQYGYTF. CDR3 nucleotides: TGTGCCAGCAGCTCATCGACGCGCGGACAATATGGCTACACCTTC. This chain uses TRBV25-1 with TRBJ1-2, with D maybe TRBD1 (5 bases). With 6 bases removed from V and 5 bases from J, the gap between germline ends came to 19 bases. Germline loops: CDR1 MGHDK, CDR2 SYGVNS. The CDR3 is 15 residues long.

V usage is TRBV19 and J usage is TRBJ1-2; TRBD1 might be the D (5 bases). Trimming cost V 3 bases and J 4 bases, with 9 bases left between them. The CDR3 spans 13 residues. The germline CDR1 and CDR2 sequences are LNHDA and SQIVND (reference sequence). The CDR3: CASSIRRGYGYTF. CDR3 coding DNA: TGTGCCAGTAGTATTAGGAGGGGCTATGGCTACACCTTC.

The chain has TRBV5-6 and TRBJ2-1; the D is unclear. V was shortened by 4 bases and J by 9 bases, with 8 bases between the two germline ends. From germline, CDR1 is SGHDT and CDR2 YYEEEE. The CDR3 extends over 11 amino acids. This CDR3 reads CASSPGVEQFF. The CDR3 DNA reads as TGTGCCAGCAGCCCCGGAGTTGAGCAGTTCTTC.

The chain couples TRBV7-6 to TRBJ2-1; 7 positions match TRBD2. CDR1 is SGHVS and CDR2 is FNYEAQ in the germline V gene. The ends lost 5 bases at V and 5 bases at J; junction bases unmatched: 9. The CDR3 sequence is 15 residues long. CDR3 sequence reads: CASSNGLVFNNEQFF. CDR3 bases: TGTGCCAGCAGCAACGGACTAGTTTTCAACAATGAGCAGTTCTTC. The full variable domain, in which reference TRBV7-6 and TRBJ2-1 provide the parts outside the CDR3, is GAGVSQSPRYKVTKRGQDVALRCDPISGHVSLYWYRQALGQGPEFLTYFNYEAQQDKSGLPNDRFSAERPEGSISTLTIQRTEQRDSAMYRCASSNGLVFNNEQFFGPGTRLTVL.

The CDR3 nucleotides are TGTGCCAGCAGTAGGCAGGCCTATGGCTACACCTTC. Translated, it gives CASSRQAYGYTF. J is TRBJ1-2 and V is TRBV28; D remains unclear. The CDR3 is 12 amino acids. Trimming removed 5 bases at V and 4 bases at J, with 8 bases between. Per germline, CDR1 MDHEN and CDR2 SYDVKM.

V gene TRBV5-6 combines with J gene TRBJ2-1; 7 positions match TRBD1. This CDR3 is built from 15 residues. After removal of 4 bases from V and 2 bases from J, the junction contained 6 bases not matched to a gene. Germline CDR1 and CDR2: SGHDT and YYEEEE. The CDR3 DNA reads as TGTGCCAGCAGCCCCCAGGGACAGCCCTACAATGAGCAGTTCTTC. It encodes CASSPQGQPYNEQFF.

The CDR3 loop is CASTIQGSGANVLTF. The CDR3 DNA sequence: TGTGCCAGCACCATACAGGGATCCGGGGCCAACGTCCTGACTTTC. The rearrangement links TRBV6-5 to TRBJ2-6; possible D gene TRBD1, 6 bases. The V gene lost 7 bases and the J gene lost 4 bases, with 14 bases spanning the gap. CDR3 length: 15 amino acids. Germline V gene sequence: CDR1 MNHEY, CDR2 SVGAGI.

The chain joins TRBV30 to TRBJ2-7; D remains ambiguous. The ends were cut back, 8 bases at V and 2 bases at J, with 16 bases in the middle. This CDR3 is built from 13 residues. In germline, CDR1 is GTSNPN, CDR2 SVGIG (reference sequence). The CDR3 DNA is TGTGCCGGCGAGAGGATCCCTGCCTACGAGCAGTACTTC. Protein product: CAGERIPAYEQYF.

The chain is built from TRBV27 and TRBJ1-2; 8 bases are shared with TRBD1. Germline trimming cut 2 bases from V and 8 bases from J; bases unmatched to any gene: 4. Germline CDR1 reads MNHEY; CDR2 reads SMNVEV (reference sequence). The CDR3 covers 13 residues. CDR3 sequence: CASSLVRGRGYTF. Here the CDR3 DNA reads TGTGCCAGCAGTTTAGTCAGGGGGCGAGGCTACACCTTC.

The CDR3: CASSLGTSGGAGTDTQYF. The CDR3, as DNA: TGCGCCAGCAGCCTCGGGACTAGCGGGGGGGCCGGCACAGATACGCAGTATTTT. The V and J genes are TRBV5-1 and TRBJ2-3; 16 bases align to TRBD2. V dropped 4 bases and J dropped 1; count of bases not matched to a gene: 6. This CDR3 is built from 18 residues. Germline V gene sequence: CDR1 SGHRS, CDR2 YFSETQ.

This rearrangement joins TRBV7-9 to TRBJ2-7, with D perhaps TRBD1 (6 bases). The ends were cut back, 1 base at V and 5 bases at J, with 15 bases in the middle. Germline CDR1 and CDR2: SEHNR and FQNEAQ (reference sequence). The CDR3 contains 15 residues. DNA of the CDR3: TGTGCCAGCAGCTTAGTCACAGGGTATCGGGACGAGCAGTACTTC. This gives the protein CASSLVTGYRDEQYF.

This chain links TRBV27 with TRBJ2-7, with 9 bases matching TRBD1. Germline CDR1 is MNHEY and CDR2 is SMNVEV (reference sequence). Trimming took 5 bases from V and 3 from J; bases not matched to a gene: 5. The CDR3 is 14 residues long. Here the CDR3 reads CASSARQGVYEQYF. CDR3 bases: TGTGCCAGCAGTGCCCGACAGGGGGTCTACGAGCAGTACTTC.

The chain recombines TRBV14 with TRBJ2-2; possibly TRBD1 for D (5 bases). Germline V CDR1 and CDR2: SGHDN, FVKESK. The CDR3 runs 14 residues. Between the trimmed V and J ends, which lost 4 bases and 4 bases, there was a span of 10 bases. The CDR3 spells CASSPVTVTGELFF. CDR3 bases: TGTGCCAGCAGCCCTGTGACAGTCACCGGGGAGCTGTTTTTT.

CDR3 DNA: TGTGCCAGCAGCTCCGGGACAGGGGTTGGGCAGTTCTTC. Translation gives CASSSGTGVGQFF. This chain connects TRBV7-9 to TRBJ2-1; 10 nucleotides align to TRBD1. Unmatched junction bases numbered 6, after V lost 4 bases and J lost 12 bases. There are 13 residues in the CDR3. Germline V lookup: CDR1 SEHNR, CDR2 FQNEAQ (reference sequence).

The gene calls are TRBV15 and TRBJ1-3; D gene uncertain. V dropped 0 bases and J dropped 3 bases, with 12 bases sitting between them. This CDR3 spans 16 amino acids. The V gene's germline CDR1 is LNHNV and CDR2 YYDKDF (reference sequence). The CDR3 sequence is CATSRDFEQLGNTIYF. As DNA, the CDR3 is TGTGCCACCAGCAGAGATTTCGAACAGCTTGGAAACACCATATATTTT.

V is TRBV2 and J is TRBJ2-1; TRBD2 matches at 11 bases. The CDR3 has 20 amino acids. Germline V gene data show CDR1 as SNHLY and CDR2 as FYNNEI. Trimming at V came to 6 bases and at J to 13 bases, leaving 29 bases not matched to a gene. The CDR3 loop is CASSGLVPGSGASGGILQFF. CDR3 bases: TGTGCCAGCAGCGGACTTGTTCCTGGCTCGGGGGCTAGCGGGGGGATTCTACAGTTCTTC.

CDR3 nucleotides: TGTGCCAGCACTACAGGCGCCTACAATGAGCAGTTCTTC. Protein: CASTTGAYNEQFF. The chain is built from TRBV11-2 and TRBJ2-1; possibly TRBD1 for D (5 bases). This CDR3 comprises 13 residues. Germline CDR1 SGHAT, CDR2 FQNNGV. Trimming left V 7 bases short and J 2 bases short, with 9 bases between.

The genes are TRBV5-4 and TRBJ2-1; a weak D match, TRBD2 (5 bases). The germline CDR1 and CDR2 sequences are SGHNT and YYREEE (reference sequence). The CDR3 is 14 residues long. Trimming stripped 2 bases from V and 7 bases from J, with 13 bases between. The CDR3: CASSLADSANEQFF. The CDR3 region has the DNA TGTGCCAGCAGCTTAGCGGACTCCGCGAATGAGCAGTTCTTC.

The rearrangement links TRBV6-4 to TRBJ2-3, with D perhaps TRBD2 (6 bases). V was cut by 5 bases and J by 3 bases, with 9 bases left in between. Germline V gene data show CDR1 as MRHNA and CDR2 as SNTAGT. The CDR3 runs to 13 residues. The CDR3 here is CASSPSETDTQYF. The DNA of the CDR3 is TGTGCCAGCAGTCCTAGCGAAACAGATACGCAGTATTTT.

This rearrangement joins TRBV5-1 to TRBJ2-2; D is possibly TRBD2 (5 bases). V lost 4 bases and J lost 1, with 5 bases in between. This CDR3 has 13 residues. CDR1 SGHRS and CDR2 YFSETQ come from the germline V gene. The CDR3 protein is CASSEGNTGELFF. Written as DNA, the CDR3 is TGCGCCAGCAGCGAGGGGAACACCGGGGAGCTGTTTTTT. Complete variable domain (other parts from reference TRBV5-1 and TRBJ2-2): KAGVTQTPRYLIKTRGQQVTLSCSPISGHRSVSWYQQTPGQGLQFLFEYFSETQRNKGNFPGRFSGRQFSNSRSEMNVSTLELGDSALYLCASSEGNTGELFFGEGSRLTVL.